The rows below give T cell receptor beta chains drawn from one sample of a study of T-cell reconstitution after alpha-beta-depleted transplantation in children. Each CDR3 protein is one row after TCRdb ran MiXCR on the PCR reads. The sample yields about 600,000 distinct CDR3 sequences, roughly 10% seen once. The input for sequencing was PBMCs from the stem cell graft donor, taken from the stem cell graft. The receptors come from a human donor who donated a stem cell graft to a child with acute myeloid leukemia. The CDR3 runs from the conserved cysteine through the conserved F or W. A D gene is named only where the DNA matches it firmly. Rows give clone size only sometimes, using once, few, many, or a class for an expanded clone.

>TRBV7-9|TRBJ1-1|-|-
TGTGCCAGCAGCAAAATTCAGACAGCGAACACTGAAGCTTTCTTT
CASSKIQTANTEAFF
>TRBV7-6|TRBJ2-7|TRBD2|many
TGTGCCAGCAGCTTAGGGACTAGCGGGACGGGGGAGCAGTACTTC
CASSLGTSGTGEQYF
>TRBV5-1|TRBJ1-1|TRBD1|few
TGCGCCAGCAGCGGCGAACAGGGGGCGATGCCCACTGAAGCTTTCTTT
CASSGEQGAMPTEAFF
>TRBV7-2|TRBJ2-1|-|many
TGTGCCAGCAGCTTAATTGGAGACTACAATGAGCAGTTCTTC
CASSLIGDYNEQFF
>TRBV27|TRBJ2-4|TRBD1|-
TGTGCCAGTAGCCGGGACAGGGGCGGACTAGCCAAAAACATTCAGTACTTC
CASSRDRGGLAKNIQYF
>TRBV29-1|TRBJ2-3|-|few
TGCAGCGTTGAAAGGAGTGGGGGAGGCACAGATACGCAGTATTTT
CSVERSGGGTDTQYF
>TRBV10-2|TRBJ1-1|-|-
TGCGCCAGCATCGAGTCAGGAGGGGCCTACACTGAAGCTTTCTTT
CASIESGGAYTEAFF
>TRBV15|TRBJ2-5|-|-
TGTGCCACCAGCAGACGAGGGGAGACCCAGTACTTC
CATSRRGETQYF
>TRBV10-3|TRBJ2-7|TRBD1|-
TGTGCCATCAGCCGCGGGACAGGGAACGAGCAGTACTTC
CAISRGTGNEQYF
>TRBV30|TRBJ2-7|-|many
TGTGCCTGGAGCCCTTCCCTTAACGAGCAGTACTTC
CAWSPSLNEQYF
>TRBV15|TRBJ1-5|-|few
TGTGCCACCAGCAGCTGGCCCCGGGGGGGTGAAAGTCAGCCCCAGCATTTT
CATSSWPRGGESQPQHF
>TRBV7-6|TRBJ2-7|-|-
TGTGCCAGCAGCTCAGTAACATTCTACGAGCAGTACTTC
CASSSVTFYEQYF
>TRBV20-1|TRBJ2-7|-|-
TGCAGTGCTAGAGATCCGTTGGGCGCAGGGGGGACCTACGAGCAGTACTTC
CSARDPLGAGGTYEQYF
>TRBV6-1|TRBJ2-2|TRBD1|-
TGTGCCAGCAGCCCTCGGACAGGGACCGCGAACACCGGGGAGCTGTTTTTT
CASSPRTGTANTGELFF
>TRBV5-1|TRBJ1-5|-|-
TGCGCCAGCAGCCCCGGAGATTTTGGCAATCAGCCCCAGCATTTT
CASSPGDFGNQPQHF
>TRBV6-2/TRBV6-3|TRBJ1-2|-|-
TGTGCCAGCAGTTACGTGATCAGCTTATATGGCTACACCTTC
CASSYVISLYGYTF
>TRBV7-9|TRBJ1-1|TRBD1|-
TGTGCCAGCAGCTTACAGGGGGCTAATGAAGCTTTCTTT
CASSLQGANEAFF
>TRBV6-5|TRBJ1-1|-|few
TGTGCCAGCAGAAGGGGAGAGATGAACACTGAAGCTTTCTTT
CASRRGEMNTEAFF
>TRBV10-3|TRBJ2-1|-|-
TGTGCCATCACCCCGGACAGGGAGGGGTACAATGAGCAGTTCTTC
CAITPDREGYNEQFF
>TRBV20-1|TRBJ2-3|-|few
TGCAGTGCTCTTAAGATGGCTAGCGCTAGCACAGATACGCAGTATTTT
CSALKMASASTDTQYF
>TRBV28|TRBJ2-3|-|-
TGTGCCAGCAGACCAACCACTAGTTCGATCTTACCAGATACGCAGTATTTT
CASRPTTSSILPDTQYF
>TRBV28|TRBJ2-1|-|many
TGTGCCAGCAGTTTATACGCAATGGGAAATGAGCAGTTCTTC
CASSLYAMGNEQFF
>TRBV10-3|TRBJ2-2|TRBD1|-
TGTGCCATCAGTCCAGCCGGGACAGCGAACACCGGGGAGCTGTTTTTT
CAISPAGTANTGELFF
>TRBV28|TRBJ2-7|-|-
TGTGCCAGCAGACAGCTAGGGGACGAGCAGTACTTC
CASRQLGDEQYF
>TRBV10-3|TRBJ2-7|-|few
TGTGCCATCAGCCCCGGGCTCTACGAGCAGTACTTC
CAISPGLYEQYF
>TRBV12-3/TRBV12-4|TRBJ2-7|-|few
TGTGCCAGCAGCCGGGTCCCGGGCGGTATCTCCTACGAGCAGTACTTC
CASSRVPGGISYEQYF
>TRBV5-1|TRBJ2-3|-|-
TGCGCCAGCAGCTGGGGCCTCGCAGATTCGACAGATACGCAGTATTTT
CASSWGLADSTDTQYF
>TRBV11-2|TRBJ2-1|TRBD2|few
TGTGCCAGCAGCCTAGCGGGAGTTCGGAATGAGCAGTTCTTC
CASSLAGVRNEQFF
>TRBV4-2|TRBJ2-1|-|-
TGTGCCAGCAGCCAAGGCTCCTCAAGGAATGAGCAGTTCTTC
CASSQGSSRNEQFF
>TRBV6-2/TRBV6-3|TRBJ2-3|-|many
TGTGCCAGCAGTGTAGTCGATACGCAGTATTTT
CASSVVDTQYF
>TRBV4-2|TRBJ1-4|-|few
TGTGCCAGCAGCCAAGATTACCACTCAGGCGAAAAACTGTTTTTT
CASSQDYHSGEKLFF
>TRBV7-9|TRBJ2-1|-|-
TGTGCCAGCAGCTTGTTTCAGGAGGGTAAGCTGTTCTTC
CASSLFQEGKLFF
>TRBV20-1|TRBJ2-1|TRBD1|many
TGCAGTGCTCCCGACAGTCAGGGGGACAATGAGCAGTTCTTC
CSAPDSQGDNEQFF
>TRBV23-1|TRBJ2-5|TRBD2|-
TGCGCCAGCAGTCAAACCCTCCCTAGCGGGAGGCACAGGGAGACCCAGTACTTC
CASSQTLPSGRHRETQYF
>TRBV25-1|TRBJ2-4|-|many
TGTGCCAGCAGTGATAGTCAGCGTCGGACCAAAAACATTCAGTACTTC
CASSDSQRRTKNIQYF
>TRBV5-1|TRBJ1-1|TRBD1|few
TGCGCCAGCAGCAAAGGGGACAGAGTATCGAACACTGAAGCTTTCTTT
CASSKGDRVSNTEAFF
>TRBV7-9|TRBJ1-1|-|few
TGTGCCAGCAGCTTGTTGGGTTCCGGCACTGAAGCTTTCTTT
CASSLLGSGTEAFF
>TRBV10-3|TRBJ2-5|TRBD2|few
TGTGCCATCAGTGAAACTAGCGGGGAGGAGACCCAGTACTTC
CAISETSGEETQYF
>TRBV27|TRBJ2-7|TRBD2|many
TGTGCCACCTCCCGTAGCGGGACTATCTACGAGCAGTACTTC
CATSRSGTIYEQYF
>TRBV6-5|TRBJ1-5|TRBD1|-
TGTGCCAGCAGTACTGAACAGGGGCTCATCAGTCAGCCCCAGCATTTT
CASSTEQGLISQPQHF
>TRBV6-1|TRBJ2-4|TRBD2|-
TGTGCCAGCAGTGAATCCGCGGGAGGGGGAATAGCCAAAAACATTCAGTACTTC
CASSESAGGGIAKNIQYF
>TRBV29-1|TRBJ2-3|-|few
TGCAGCGTTGATGACCGTCGCACAGATACGCAGTATTTT
CSVDDRRTDTQYF
>TRBV19|TRBJ2-1|-|many
TGTGCCAGTAGTATCACGGCGAGCTCCTACAATGAGCAGTTCTTC
CASSITASSYNEQFF
>TRBV7-3|TRBJ2-7|-|few
TGTGCCAGCAGCTTAAACACAGCGGAAGTGGGCGAGCAGTACTTC
CASSLNTAEVGEQYF
>TRBV5-1|TRBJ1-1|-|-
TGCGCCAGCAGCTTGCCCCTAGGGGGAACTGAAGCTTTCTTT
CASSLPLGGTEAFF
>TRBV24-1|TRBJ2-7|-|few
TGTGCCACCAGTGACCCAGGGAAGGCCTACGAGCAGTACTTC
CATSDPGKAYEQYF
>TRBV2|TRBJ2-3|-|many
TGTGCCAGCAGTGAGGGGGCTAGCGCAAAGGGAGATACGCAGTATTTT
CASSEGASAKGDTQYF
>TRBV12-3/TRBV12-4|TRBJ1-5|TRBD1|few
TGTGCCAGCAGTACCCGACAGGGTCATCAGCCCCAGCATTTT
CASSTRQGHQPQHF
>TRBV5-6|TRBJ2-5|-|few
TGTGCCAGCAGCTTTATGGGGGGCGAAGAGACCCAGTACTTC
CASSFMGGEETQYF
>TRBV6-6|TRBJ2-4|-|many
TGTGCCAGCAGTCTTGGGGATTCAAACATTCAGTACTTC
CASSLGDSNIQYF
>TRBV20-1|TRBJ2-2|-|many
TGCAGTGCTAGGGGGGCGGGGTCGAACACCGGGGAGCTGTTTTTT
CSARGAGSNTGELFF
>TRBV29-1|TRBJ1-1|-|few
TGCAGCGTTGCCGACAGGCTGGACACTGAAGCTTTCTTT
CSVADRLDTEAFF
>TRBV6-1|TRBJ1-6|-|-
TGTGCCAGCAACCAGGTCGGGGGCGAAGGTTCACCCCTCCACTTT
CASNQVGGEGSPLHF
>TRBV20-1|TRBJ2-1|TRBD2|-
TGCTGTGCTAGAGATCACCTAGCGGGGTACTTGTACAATGAGCAGTTCTTC
CCARDHLAGYLYNEQFF
>TRBV6-2/TRBV6-3|TRBJ2-2|-|-
TGTGCCAGCAGAACAACCATATTAATCGGGGAGCTGTTTTTT
CASRTTILIGELFF
>TRBV1|TRBJ2-3|-|few
TGCACCAGCAGCCAGGTCTCGGCAGATACGCAGTATTTT
CTSSQVSADTQYF
>TRBV9|TRBJ2-1|-|few
TGTGCCAGCAGCGTATCCCTGGGAAGCAATGAGCAGTTCTTC
CASSVSLGSNEQFF
>TRBV7-8|TRBJ2-1|-|-
TGTGCCAGCAGCTTAGTGCAGGGGACCTACAATGAGCAGTTCTTC
CASSLVQGTYNEQFF
>TRBV7-2|TRBJ1-4|-|-
TGTGCCAGCAGCTGGGGCCCACGCTATGAAAAACTGTTTTTT
CASSWGPRYEKLFF
>TRBV29-1|TRBJ2-6|-|many
TGCAGCGCACAGAGGACTGGGGCCAACGTCCTGACTTTC
CSAQRTGANVLTF